Listed here are 20 T cell receptor beta chains from one sample, sequenced in a study of CD8 T cells in ankylosing spondylitis. TCRdb processed the 5' RACE reads anew with MiXCR; each CDR3 protein has one entry. The sample has about 320,000 distinct CDR3 sequences; under 14% are singletons. The source material was blood, either unsorted or a sorted T cell fraction (not recorded which). These receptors were taken from a female donor with ankylosing spondylitis or in good health (not recorded which).

The V call is TRBV7-2, the J call TRBJ2-5; D unresolved. Germline CDR1 and CDR2: SGHTA and FQGNSA. V was pared by 2 bases and J by 4 bases, with 11 bases between. The CDR3 runs 14 residues. Here the CDR3 DNA reads TGTGCCAGCAGCTTACTGCCGGCCGCAGAGACCCAGTACTTC. Protein sequence: CASSLLPAAETQYF.

The sample holds a few counts of this clonotype. The rearrangement links TRBV14 to TRBJ2-1; 11 nucleotides align to TRBD2. The CDR3 is 15 residues long. Germline assignment: CDR1 SGHDN and CDR2 FVKESK. V dropped 5 bases and J dropped 5; count of bases not matched to a gene: 5. The CDR3 sequence is CASSGSGGAHNEQFF. Written as DNA, the CDR3 is TGTGCCAGCAGCGGTAGCGGGGGGGCCCACAATGAGCAGTTCTTC.

A remark on this clonotype: One junction end does not reproduce the germline sequence, and a read error may be involved. CDR3 nucleotides: TGTACCAGCAGTCACGCCGGGACAGGGTTTTGGTCCTACGAGCAGTACTTC. Encoded protein: CTSSHAGTGFWSYEQYF. V and J are TRBV12-3 or TRBV12-4 and TRBJ2-7; 9 nucleotides line up with TRBD1. The length of the CDR3 is 17 residues.

The sample holds many counts of this clonotype. The gene calls are TRBV5-6 and TRBJ1-2; possibly TRBD1 for D (6 bases). Germline CDR1 SGHDT, CDR2 YYEEEE. The CDR3 loop spans 14 amino acids. Trimming took off 4 bases at V and 8 bases at J, with 18 bases between the two ends. CDR3 in amino acids: CASSRPDSFVGYTF. Here the CDR3 DNA reads TGTGCCAGCAGCCGGCCGGACAGTTTCGTAGGCTACACCTTC.

This clonotype was detected many times. The chain employs TRBV20-1 and TRBJ1-5; no clear D gene. This CDR3 has 17 amino acids. Per germline, CDR1 DFQATT and CDR2 SNEGSKA (reference sequence). V lost 0 bases to trimming and J lost 2 bases, with 17 bases between them. CDR3 nucleotides: TGCAGTGCTAGAGATAGGGTTAGAGGCGGAGGCAATCAGCCCCAGCATTTT. Translating gives CSARDRVRGGGNQPQHF.

J is TRBJ1-6 and V is TRBV18; 10 nucleotides match TRBD1. The CDR3 extends over 15 amino acids. Germline CDR1 and CDR2: KGHSH and LQKENI. With V trimmed by 5 bases and J by 8 bases, 6 bases remained unmatched. The CDR3, as DNA: TGTGCCAGCTCATTACCCGGGACAGGGGATTCACCCCTCCACTTT. Translating it yields CASSLPGTGDSPLHF.

The rearrangement links TRBV12-3 or TRBV12-4 to TRBJ2-1; D call uncertain. This CDR3 contains 17 residues. The germline V and J ends were trimmed by 7 bases and 7 bases, with 26 bases remaining between them. This CDR3 reads CASTPHQTCALVNEQFF. CDR3 nucleotide sequence: TGTGCCAGCACACCTCACCAAACTTGCGCACTTGTGAATGAGCAGTTCTTC.

This clonotype was detected many times. This chain uses TRBV12-3 or TRBV12-4 with TRBJ2-3; D perhaps matches TRBD2 (5 bases). CDR3 size: 16 residues. V was cut by 6 bases and J by 0 bases, with 16 bases left in between. Written as DNA, the CDR3 is TGTGCCAGCAGCTCGTGGCGGGCTCATAGCACAGATACGCAGTATTTT. Translation gives CASSSWRAHSTDTQYF.

In its sample, this clonotype was seen many times. The chain employs TRBV7-2 and TRBJ2-1; D uncertain. Germline V gene lookup returns CDR1 SGHTA and CDR2 FQGNSA. CDR3 length: 13 amino acids. Trimming removed 1 base from V and 6 bases from J, with 7 bases in between. Written as DNA, the CDR3 is TGTGCCAGCAGCTTAGGGCTGGTCAATGAGCAGTTCTTC. Its protein product is CASSLGLVNEQFF.

The V and J genes are TRBV27 and TRBJ1-1, with 8 bases lining up with TRBD1. CDR1 and CDR2 from the germline V gene are MNHEY and SMNVEV (reference sequence). Losses at the gene ends were 5 bases for V and 4 bases for J; bases not matched to a gene: 6. CDR3 size: 14 residues. CDR3: CASSQTGAGTEAFF. DNA of the CDR3: TGTGCCAGCAGTCAGACAGGGGCGGGCACTGAAGCTTTCTTT.

This chain uses TRBV25-1 with TRBJ2-7; perhaps TRBD2 as D (5 bases). CDR3 length: 14 amino acids. Trimming cost V 4 bases and J 4 bases, with 14 bases left between them. Germline V lookup: CDR1 MGHDK, CDR2 SYGVNS. CDR3 protein: CASSGLLGMYEQYF. In nucleotides, the CDR3 is TGTGCCAGCAGTGGACTATTAGGAATGTACGAGCAGTACTTC.

This clonotype came up a few times. The chain combines TRBV5-1 with TRBJ2-3; D gene ambiguous. The CDR3 contains 14 residues. From germline, CDR1 is SGHRS and CDR2 YFSETQ. V shed 0 bases and J shed 4 bases, with 9 bases lying between them. CDR3 sequence (DNA): TGCGCCAGCAGCTTGGTGGCTGGATCAGATACGCAGTATTTT. It yields the protein CASSLVAGSDTQYF.

This clonotype was picked up many times. J is TRBJ1-6 and V is TRBV12-3 or TRBV12-4, with no clear D. V was trimmed by 6 bases and J by 3 bases, leaving 9 bases between them. The CDR3 has 14 residues. The CDR3 DNA reads TGTGCCAGCAGGACCGGGGTCTATAATTCACCCCTCCACTTT. Translating gives CASRTGVYNSPLHF.

In this sample, this clonotype turned up many times. The chain combines TRBV18 with TRBJ2-7; D perhaps matches TRBD1 (5 bases). Per germline, CDR1 KGHSH and CDR2 LQKENI. The CDR3 has 16 residues. Trimming removed 2 bases at V and 3 bases at J, with 17 bases between. The CDR3 sequence: CASSPTTGGRVYEQYF. CDR3 sequence (DNA): TGTGCCAGCTCACCAACAACAGGTGGCAGGGTCTACGAGCAGTACTTC. The entire variable domain, with the rest obtained from reference TRBV18 and TRBJ2-7, is as follows: NAGVMQNPRHLVRRRGQEARLRCSPMKGHSHVYWYRQLPEEGLKFMVYLQKENIIDESGMPKERFSAEFPKEGPSILRIQQVVRGDSAAYFCASSPTTGGRVYEQYFGPGTRLTVT.

The J gene is TRBJ2-5, the V gene TRBV12-3 or TRBV12-4; D perhaps matches TRBD2 (5 bases). The V end lost 1 base, the J end lost 2 bases, and 11 bases lay between the germline ends. The CDR3 contains 15 residues. In nucleotides, the CDR3 is TGTGCCAGCAGTTTAGTAGGAGGTCTTCAAGAGACCCAGTACTTC. Its translation: CASSLVGGLQETQYF.

This clonotype was recorded at least ten times. V is TRBV5-1 and J is TRBJ2-1, with 8 nucleotides matching TRBD2. J gave up 5 bases and V 7 bases, and 11 bases lay outside the gene matches. The CDR3 has 15 residues. The germline gives CDR1 SGHRS, CDR2 YFSETQ. CDR3 sequence (DNA): TGCGCCAGCCTGCCCGGCGGGAGGACAAACAATGAGCAGTTCTTC. Amino acid sequence: CASLPGGRTNNEQFF.

This clonotype was counted many times. The V gene is TRBV6-6, the J gene TRBJ1-1; D is possibly TRBD1 (5 bases). Germline CDR1 is MNHNY and CDR2 is SVGAGI (reference sequence). V was pared by 5 bases and J by 11 bases, with 15 bases between. The CDR3 runs 12 residues. The CDR3 bases are TGTGCCAGCAGTCTTGGCCAGGGCGCGGCTTTCTTT. This codes for CASSLGQGAAFF.

This clonotype was counted between two and nine times. The chain combines TRBV7-8 with TRBJ2-5, with D hard to call. V lost 5 bases and J lost 4, with 14 bases in between. This CDR3 contains 14 residues. Germline CDR1 reads SGHVS; CDR2 reads FQNEAQ. The CDR3 region has the DNA TGTGCCAGCAGCCCAGTGGGGTTTGGAGAGACCCAGTACTTC. Translated: CASSPVGFGETQYF.

The chain uses TRBV12-3 or TRBV12-4 and TRBJ1-4; TRBD1 is a possible D gene (5 bases). Trimming cost V 6 bases and J 5 bases, with 10 bases left between them. CDR3 length: 13 amino acids. The CDR3 protein is CASSARENEKLFF. The CDR3 region has the DNA TGTGCCAGCAGCGCCAGGGAAAATGAAAAACTGTTTTTT.

At least ten counts were recorded for this clonotype. The gene calls are TRBV20-1 and TRBJ1-2; 7 bases are shared with TRBD1. The germline CDR1 and CDR2 sequences are DFQATT and SNEGSKA (reference sequence). With 1 base clipped from V and 10 bases from J, the junction kept 12 bases outside the gene matches. There are 14 residues in the CDR3. The CDR3 DNA is TGCAGTGCTAGAGCTGTGGGGACAGAATTTAACTACACCTTC. It yields the protein CSARAVGTEFNYTF.